This TCR beta chain was identified in a study of T cells expressing NK-cell markers. Study summary: Sequencing of TCR beta repertoires drew on sorted CD3+CD56+NKG2C+, CD3+CD56+NKG2C- and CD3+CD56-NKG2C+ T cells. Out of eight donors sequenced, seven tested HCMV-seropositive and the remaining one seronegative.

The CDR3 contains 13 residues. CDR1 and CDR2 from the germline V gene are MNHEY and SMNVEV (reference sequence). Details on this clonotype: What it recognizes is unknown.

UMIs accompanied the 5'RACE template switching by which TCR beta cDNA was made. TCRdb reanalyzed the 5' RACE reads, giving one entry per CDR3 protein sequence and no DNA. The table for this sample gives hundreds of thousands of distinct CDR3 sequences. Study outcomes and limitations: In a group of 5 to 7 donors, dominant NKG2C+ clonotypes represented 1.0-7.0% of CD8+ T cells.

This clonotype was obtained from a man younger than 35 in good health. The chain employs TRBV27 and TRBJ1-5. What was sequenced was blood T cells: a sorted CD56 or NKG2C T cell subset, CD4+ or CD8+ T cells, or bulk PBMC T cells (not recorded which). This CDR3 is CASSLAGDQPQHF.